The rows below give T cell receptor beta chains drawn from one sample of a study of OX40 agonist ivuxolimab in advanced cancers. Some clones are missing from TCRdb's copy, which holds only in-frame ones; the method was immunoSEQ multiplex PCR. The data contain approximately 59,000 clones, 70% to 90% of them singletons. This material consisted of CD4+ or CD8+ T cells sorted from blood, taken in a trial of the OX40 agonist ivuxolimab. All receptors derive from an adult with an advanced solid tumor such as melanoma, head and neck, liver or kidney cancer. Each CDR3 is given with its conserved first and last residue. Fields, in order: D gene, V gene, clone size, J gene, CDR3 DNA, CDR3 protein. D genes are given only for firm matches. Clone sizes are given selectively: once, few, many, or a class where the clone is expanded.

-	TRBV29-1	-	TRBJ2-7	TGCAGCGTTGAGGACAGCTACGAGCAGTACTTC	CSVEDSYEQYF
TRBD1	TRBV5-1	-	TRBJ2-7	TGCGCCAGCCGAAGGGACAGCACCTCCTACGAGCAGTACTTC	CASRRDSTSYEQYF
-	TRBV27	-	TRBJ2-7	TGTGCCAGCAGTTTCGGGGAAGGGGCCCTCGAGCAGTACTTC	CASSFGEGALEQYF
-	TRBV29-1	-	TRBJ1-1	TGCAGCGTTTCTCGGGGGGGGAACACTGAAGCTTTCTTT	CSVSRGGNTEAFF
-	TRBV28	once	TRBJ2-4	TGTGCCAGCAGTACCCCCGGTGTAGCCAAAAACATTCAGTACTTC	CASSTPGVAKNIQYF
-	TRBV2	-	TRBJ2-3	TGTGCCAGGAATAAGGGTGCAGGGGAAACAGATACGCAGTATTTT	CARNKGAGETDTQYF
TRBD2	TRBV5-8	-	TRBJ2-3	TGTGCCAGCAGCCTGGGGGCTAGCGGGAGCTCCTCAGATACGCAGTATTTT	CASSLGASGSSSDTQYF
-	TRBV2	medium-sized	TRBJ2-7	TGTGCCACCCGGGACCTGGGCTACGAGCAGTACTTC	CATRDLGYEQYF
-	TRBV5-8	-	TRBJ2-3	TGTGCCAGCAGCTTGGTGGGGTTCACAGATACGCAGTATTTT	CASSLVGFTDTQYF
-	TRBV7-8	-	TRBJ2-2	TGTGCCAGCAGCTTCGGGTTACGGGGGCGGGAGCTGTTTTTT	CASSFGLRGRELFF
TRBD2	TRBV5-1	-	TRBJ2-1	TGCGCCAGCAGCTGGATAGCGGGTAATGAGCAGTTCTTC	CASSWIAGNEQFF
-	TRBV6-1	-	TRBJ1-4	TGTGCCAGCAGCCCGGGACCTTGGGAAAAACTGTTTTTT	CASSPGPWEKLFF
-	TRBV10-3	-	TRBJ2-7	TGTGCCATCAGTGAGTCTGTGGGGGGACTCTACGAGCAGTACTTC	CAISESVGGLYEQYF
TRBD1	TRBV7-9	-	TRBJ1-2	TGTGCCAGCAGCTTAGTAGACAGGGGGCAGAATGGCTACACCTTC	CASSLVDRGQNGYTF
TRBD1	TRBV19	-	TRBJ1-5	TGTGCCAGTAGTATCGACAGGGGAGGGAATCAGCCCCAGCATTTT	CASSIDRGGNQPQHF
-	TRBV13	-	TRBJ1-6	TGTGCCAGCAGCTTGGACAGAAGGTCCCTCCACTTT	CASSLDRRSLHF
TRBD2	TRBV5-8	-	TRBJ2-5	TGTGCCAGCAGCTTGGTATTCGGACTAGCGGAGACCCAGTACTTC	CASSLVFGLAETQYF
-	TRBV15	-	TRBJ2-2	TGTGCCACCAGCAGAGGGTGGACCGGGGAGCTGTTTTTT	CATSRGWTGELFF
-	TRBV2	-	TRBJ1-1	TGTGCCAGCAGCGAACTCGGGGGGTCAATAGCTTTCTTT	CASSELGGSIAFF
TRBD2	TRBV7-9	once	TRBJ2-1	TGTGCCAGCAGCCTCGTACTGGGGGAGGGAGGTGAGCAGTTCTTC	CASSLVLGEGGEQFF
-	TRBV7-2	-	TRBJ2-7	TGTGCCAGCAGCCGGGGGTCGTCCTACGAGCAGTACTTC	CASSRGSSYEQYF
-	TRBV29-1	few	TRBJ1-5	TGCAGCGTTATACTAGGAAGAGGCAATCAGCCCCAGCATTTT	CSVILGRGNQPQHF
TRBD1	TRBV30	-	TRBJ2-3	TGTGCGGGTTTTAGGGGGGACAGGGGATTGTCAGATACGCAGTATTTT	CAGFRGDRGLSDTQYF
TRBD2	TRBV7-3	-	TRBJ2-7	TGTGCCAGCAGCCCGATAGCGGGGCCATCTGGCGAGCAGTACTTC	CASSPIAGPSGEQYF
TRBD1	TRBV28	few	TRBJ2-3	TGTGCCAGCAGCCGGAAGGGGGCCGCTAGCACAGATACGCAGTATTTT	CASSRKGAASTDTQYF
TRBD2	TRBV5-1	-	TRBJ2-5	TGCGCCAGCAGCGAAGGACTAGCGGGGGGAACCCAGTACTTC	CASSEGLAGGTQYF